This TCR beta chain came from a study of response to subunit inactivated influenza vaccine. Study observations and caveats: Each seasonal influenza vaccination, the authors suggested, recruits few new T cells.

CDR3 length: 14 residues. The germline gives CDR1 MNHEY, CDR2 SMNVEV (reference sequence). Trimming stripped 5 bases from V and 3 bases from J, with 8 bases between. MiXCR was run by TCRdb on the RT-PCR reads, yielding one entry per CDR3 protein. The data show more than 600,000 distinct CDR3 sequences, under 20% seen once. In its sample, this clonotype was seen many times. The antigen is unknown. The chain uses TRBV27 and TRBJ2-6; D is unclear. The source material was PBMCs from blood, sampled more than 4 days after vaccination. This receptor was taken from a man aged 50-59 years who received an inactivated influenza vaccine. The CDR3 reads CASSPGLGANVLTF. The CDR3 bases are TGTGCCAGCAGTCCGGGTCTTGGGGCCAACGTCCTGACTTTC.